Below are 2 T cell receptor beta chains sequenced from a single sample in a study of cytomegalovirus exposure and HLA in healthy donors. Primers for the PCR totalled 60 Vbeta and 13 Jbeta. Repertoires were generated with immunoSEQ multiplex PCR, while TCRdb's copy carries only in-frame clones and drops some. This sample has 150,000 to 200,000 clones, with approximately 80% found just once. Sequenced material: PBMCs. Receptor source: a man aged 18 to 29 in good health and CMV-seropositive.

The rearrangement links TRBV7-8 to TRBJ2-7, with D uncertain. Trimming left V 2 bases short and J 1 base short, with 9 bases between. The CDR3 sequence is 14 residues long. The germline V gene has CDR1 SGHVS and CDR2 FQNEAQ. In nucleotides, the CDR3 is TGTGCCAGCAGCTTAACCTGGGCATCCTACGAGCAGTACTTC. Its protein product is CASSLTWASYEQYF.

This chain uses TRBV27 with TRBJ1-2; 11 nucleotides line up with TRBD1. CDR3 length equals 14 residues. Germline loops: CDR1 MNHEY, CDR2 SMNVEV (reference sequence). The V gene end was trimmed by 4 bases and the J gene end by 3 bases; junction bases not matched to a gene: 1. The CDR3 DNA reads TGTGCCAGCAGTTGGACAGGGGGCGACTATGGCTACACCTTC. Translation: CASSWTGGDYGYTF.